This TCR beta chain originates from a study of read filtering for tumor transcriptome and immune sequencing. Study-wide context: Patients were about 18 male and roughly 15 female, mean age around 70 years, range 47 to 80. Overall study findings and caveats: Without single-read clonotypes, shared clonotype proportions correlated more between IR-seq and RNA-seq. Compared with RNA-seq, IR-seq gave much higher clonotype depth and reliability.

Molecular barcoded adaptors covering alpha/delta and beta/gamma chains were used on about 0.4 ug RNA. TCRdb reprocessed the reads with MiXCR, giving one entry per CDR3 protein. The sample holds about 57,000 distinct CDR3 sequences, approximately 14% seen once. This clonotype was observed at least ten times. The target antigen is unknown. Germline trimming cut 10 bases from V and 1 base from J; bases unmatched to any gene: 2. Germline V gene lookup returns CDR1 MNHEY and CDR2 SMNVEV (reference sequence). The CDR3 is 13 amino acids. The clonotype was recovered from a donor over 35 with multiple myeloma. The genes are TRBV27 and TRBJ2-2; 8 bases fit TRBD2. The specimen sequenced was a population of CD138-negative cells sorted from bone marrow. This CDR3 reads CATGLGNTGELFF. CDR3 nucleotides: TGTGCCACGGGACTAGGGAACACCGGGGAGCTGTTTTTT.